This TCR beta chain was sequenced during a study of T cells in narcolepsy. The protocol was immunoSEQ multiplex PCR, while the TCRdb copy is restricted to in-frame clones and leaves out a portion. The sample shows roughly 30,000 clones, around 87% of them seen only once. This CDR3 spans 12 amino acids. Germline V gene lookup returns CDR1 WNHNN and CDR2 SYGVQD (reference sequence). V lost 3 bases and J lost 6, with 8 bases in between. The sequence derives from a human donor in good health. The source material was memory (CD45RA-) CD4+ T cells from blood. The V call is TRBV10-1, the J call TRBJ1-2, with D uncertain. The CDR3 sequence is CASSDTSDGYTF. The CDR3 DNA sequence: TGCGCCAGCAGTGATACCAGCGATGGCTACACCTTC.